This TCR beta chain was sequenced in a study of identifying expanded T cells in peripheral blood. The CDR3 is made up of 14 amino acids. CDR1 and CDR2 from the germline V gene are MNHEY and SVGAGI. V shed 6 bases and J 2 bases; nucleotides not matched to a gene: 3. Clones were read by immunoSEQ multiplex PCR, and TCRdb kept only the in-frame ones, dropping some. The sample yields approximately 100,000 clones, around 88% seen once. Study-wide points: Clone count variance between roughly 2-week samples rose with total template count. Technical replicates showed roughly 1.2 changed clones; two weeks roughly 15; four weeks 19.

With regard to this clone: Its antigen is not known.

Healthy donors had no documented immune events, such as infections, while sampled. This chain connects TRBV6-5 to TRBJ1-5, with 8 nucleotides matching TRBD1. Material for sequencing was blood. The sequence derives from a person aged 18 to 75 in good health. In DNA, the CDR3 is TGTGCCAGCAGCCCGGGACAGGGCAATCAGCCCCAGCATTTT. This encodes CASSPGQGNQPQHF.